The present entry profiles one TCR beta chain with its context. Its antigen is undetermined. These data originate in a study of cytomegalovirus exposure and HLA in healthy donors. Study-level results: The study recorded fewer than 200 TCR beta chains that were cytomegalovirus-associated. Some V segments (TRBV6-2 and TRBV6-3 among them) were excluded as indistinguishable.

Germline V gives CDR1 ENHRY, CDR2 SYGVKD. The CDR3 consists of 15 residues. The ends were cut back, 2 bases at V and 8 bases at J, with 18 bases in the middle. The PCR employed 60 Vbeta primers together with 13 Jbeta primers. Repertoires were generated with immunoSEQ multiplex PCR, while TCRdb's copy carries only in-frame clones and drops some. The data hold approximately 85,000 clones, with around 80% observed a single time. There were likely unrecorded immune exposures, though donors were nominally healthy when sampled. What was sequenced was PBMCs. The chain couples TRBV10-3 to TRBJ1-2, with D tentatively TRBD1 (6 bases). This TCR derives from a man younger than 40 in good health and CMV-seronegative. CDR3 in amino acids: CAISEVWQGLEGYTF. In DNA, the CDR3 is TGTGCCATCAGTGAGGTCTGGCAGGGGCTAGAGGGCTACACCTTC.